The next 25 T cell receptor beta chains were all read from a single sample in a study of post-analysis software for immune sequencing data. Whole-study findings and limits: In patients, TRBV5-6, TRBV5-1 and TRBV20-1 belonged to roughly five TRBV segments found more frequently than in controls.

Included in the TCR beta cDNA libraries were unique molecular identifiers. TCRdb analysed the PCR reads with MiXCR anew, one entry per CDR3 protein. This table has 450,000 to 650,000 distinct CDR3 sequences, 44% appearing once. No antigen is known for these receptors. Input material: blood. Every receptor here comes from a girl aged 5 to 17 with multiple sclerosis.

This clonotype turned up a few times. This CDR3 reads CSARNPRSYNEQFF. The CDR3 nucleotides are TGCAGTGCTAGAAATCCGCGCTCCTACAATGAGCAGTTCTTC. This sequence joins TRBV20-1 and TRBJ2-1; D call uncertain. With 2 bases removed from V and 0 bases from J, the gap between germline ends came to 8 bases. CDR3 length: 14 amino acids. Germline assignment: CDR1 DFQATT and CDR2 SNEGSKA (reference sequence).

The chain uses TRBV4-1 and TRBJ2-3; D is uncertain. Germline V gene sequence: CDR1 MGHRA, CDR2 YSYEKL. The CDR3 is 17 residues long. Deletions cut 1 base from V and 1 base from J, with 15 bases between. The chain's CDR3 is CASSQGILILRTDTQYF. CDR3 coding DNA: TGCGCCAGCAGCCAAGGAATACTCATTCTCCGCACAGATACGCAGTATTTT.

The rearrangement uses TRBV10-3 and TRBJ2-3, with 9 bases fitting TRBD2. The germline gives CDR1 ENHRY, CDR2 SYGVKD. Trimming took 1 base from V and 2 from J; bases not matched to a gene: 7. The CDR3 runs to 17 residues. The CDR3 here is CAISEWRSSGITDTQYF. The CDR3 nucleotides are TGTGCCATCAGTGAGTGGCGGTCTAGCGGGATCACAGATACGCAGTATTTT.

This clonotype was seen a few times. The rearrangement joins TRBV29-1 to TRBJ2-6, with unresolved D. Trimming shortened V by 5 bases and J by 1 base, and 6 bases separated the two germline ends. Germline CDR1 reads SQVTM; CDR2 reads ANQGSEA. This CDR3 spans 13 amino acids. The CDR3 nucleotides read TGCAGCGTTACAGAATCTGGGGCCAACGTCCTGACTTTC. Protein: CSVTESGANVLTF.

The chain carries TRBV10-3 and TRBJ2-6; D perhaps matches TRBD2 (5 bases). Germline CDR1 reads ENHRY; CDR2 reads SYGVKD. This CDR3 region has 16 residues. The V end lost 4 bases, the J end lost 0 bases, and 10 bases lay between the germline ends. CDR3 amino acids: CAISVPGISGANVLTF. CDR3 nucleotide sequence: TGTGCCATCAGTGTTCCCGGGATCTCTGGGGCCAACGTCCTGACTTTC.

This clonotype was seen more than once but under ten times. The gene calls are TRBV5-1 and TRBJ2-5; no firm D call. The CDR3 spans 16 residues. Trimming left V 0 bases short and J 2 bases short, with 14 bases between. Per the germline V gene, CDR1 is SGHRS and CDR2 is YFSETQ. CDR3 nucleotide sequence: TGCGCCAGCAGCTTGGTTATTAGATCCGAACAAGAGACCCAGTACTTC. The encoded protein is CASSLVIRSEQETQYF.

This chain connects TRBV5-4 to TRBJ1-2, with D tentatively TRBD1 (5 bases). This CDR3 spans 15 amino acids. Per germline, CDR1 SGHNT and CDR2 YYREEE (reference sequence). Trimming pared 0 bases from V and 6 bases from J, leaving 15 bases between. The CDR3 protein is CASSLALKQGDGYTF. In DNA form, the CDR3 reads TGTGCCAGCAGCTTGGCTCTCAAACAAGGGGATGGCTACACCTTC.

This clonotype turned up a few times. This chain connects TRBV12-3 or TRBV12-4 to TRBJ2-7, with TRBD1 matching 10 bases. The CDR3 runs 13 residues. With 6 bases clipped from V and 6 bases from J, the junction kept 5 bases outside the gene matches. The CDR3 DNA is TGTGCCAGCAGCCCGGGACAGGGGTTCGAGCAGTACTTC. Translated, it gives CASSPGQGFEQYF.

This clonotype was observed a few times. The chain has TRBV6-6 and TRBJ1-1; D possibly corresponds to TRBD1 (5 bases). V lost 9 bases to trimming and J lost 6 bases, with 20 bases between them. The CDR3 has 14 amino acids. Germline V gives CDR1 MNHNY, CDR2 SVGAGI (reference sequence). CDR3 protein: CASNYGTGRAEAFF. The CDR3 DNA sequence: TGTGCCAGTAATTATGGGACTGGGAGGGCTGAAGCTTTCTTT.

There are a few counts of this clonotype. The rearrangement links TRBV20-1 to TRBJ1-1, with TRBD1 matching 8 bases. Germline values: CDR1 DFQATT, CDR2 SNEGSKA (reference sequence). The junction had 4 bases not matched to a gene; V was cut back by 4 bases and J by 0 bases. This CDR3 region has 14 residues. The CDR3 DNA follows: TGCAGTGCTACCTGGGACAGGATGAACACTGAAGCTTTCTTT. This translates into CSATWDRMNTEAFF.

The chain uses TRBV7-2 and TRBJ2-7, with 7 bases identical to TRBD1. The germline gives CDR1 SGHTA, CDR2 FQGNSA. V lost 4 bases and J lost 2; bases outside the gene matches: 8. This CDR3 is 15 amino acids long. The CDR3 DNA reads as TGTGCCAGCAGCTCCGCCGGGACAGCTCCCTACGAGCAGTACTTC. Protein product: CASSSAGTAPYEQYF. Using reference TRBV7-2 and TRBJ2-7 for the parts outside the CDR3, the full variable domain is GAGVSQSPSNKVTEKGKDVELRCDPISGHTALYWYRQSLGQGLEFLIYFQGNSAPDKSGLPSDRFSAERTGGSVSTLTIQRTQQEDSAVYLCASSSAGTAPYEQYFGPGTRLTVT.

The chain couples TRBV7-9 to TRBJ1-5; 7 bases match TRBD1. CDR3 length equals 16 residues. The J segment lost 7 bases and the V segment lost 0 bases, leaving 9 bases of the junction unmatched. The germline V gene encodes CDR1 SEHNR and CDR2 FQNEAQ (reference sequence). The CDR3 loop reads CASSLAGGGRQQPQHF. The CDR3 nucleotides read TGTGCCAGCAGCTTAGCGGGAGGGGGCAGACAGCAGCCCCAGCATTTT.

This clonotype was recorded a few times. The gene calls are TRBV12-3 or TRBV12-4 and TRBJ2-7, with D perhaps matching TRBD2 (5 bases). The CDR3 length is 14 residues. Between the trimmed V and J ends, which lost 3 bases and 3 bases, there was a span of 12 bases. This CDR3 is CASSFRGTDYEQYF. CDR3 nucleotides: TGTGCCAGCAGTTTTCGGGGTACCGACTACGAGCAGTACTTC.

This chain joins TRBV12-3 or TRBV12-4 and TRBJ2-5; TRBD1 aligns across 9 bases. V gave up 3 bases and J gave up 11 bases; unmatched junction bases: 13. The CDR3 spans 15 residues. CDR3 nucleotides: TGTGCCAGCAGTTTGGGACAGGGTAGTGGAGGTGAGCAGTACTTC. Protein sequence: CASSLGQGSGGEQYF.

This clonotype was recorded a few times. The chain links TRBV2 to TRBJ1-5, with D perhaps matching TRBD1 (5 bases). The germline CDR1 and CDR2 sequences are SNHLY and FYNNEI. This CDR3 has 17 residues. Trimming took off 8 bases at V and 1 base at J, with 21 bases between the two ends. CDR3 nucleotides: TGTGCCAGCCGCGCCGGGAGCTCAAAGGGGAGCAATCAGCCCCAGCATTTT. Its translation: CASRAGSSKGSNQPQHF.

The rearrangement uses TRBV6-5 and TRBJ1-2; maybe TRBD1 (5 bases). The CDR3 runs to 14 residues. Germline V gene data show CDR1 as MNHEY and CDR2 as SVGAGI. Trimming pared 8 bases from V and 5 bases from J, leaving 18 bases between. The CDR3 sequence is CASRIDSRDYGYTF. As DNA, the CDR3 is TGTGCCAGCCGAATCGACAGCCGGGATTATGGCTACACCTTC.

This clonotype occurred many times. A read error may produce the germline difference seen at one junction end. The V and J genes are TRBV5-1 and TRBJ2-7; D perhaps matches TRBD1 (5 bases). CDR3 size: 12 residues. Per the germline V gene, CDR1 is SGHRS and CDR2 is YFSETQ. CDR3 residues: CASSLGAYEQYF. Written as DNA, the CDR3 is TGTGCCAGCAGCTTAGGGGCCTACGAGCAGTACTTC.

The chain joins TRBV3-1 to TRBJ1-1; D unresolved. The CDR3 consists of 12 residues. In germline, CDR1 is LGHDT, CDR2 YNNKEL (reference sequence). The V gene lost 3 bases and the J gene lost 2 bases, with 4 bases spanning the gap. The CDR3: CASSHGNTEAFF. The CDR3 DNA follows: TGTGCCAGCAGCCACGGAAACACTGAAGCTTTCTTT.

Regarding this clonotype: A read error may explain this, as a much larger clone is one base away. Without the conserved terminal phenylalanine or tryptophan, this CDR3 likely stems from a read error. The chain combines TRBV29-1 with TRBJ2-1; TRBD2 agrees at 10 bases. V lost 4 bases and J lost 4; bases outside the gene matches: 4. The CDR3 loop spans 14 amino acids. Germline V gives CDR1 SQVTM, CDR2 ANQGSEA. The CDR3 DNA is TGCAGCGTTGCCCAGACTAGCGGGTACAATGAGCAGTTCTTA. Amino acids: CSVAQTSGYNEQFL.

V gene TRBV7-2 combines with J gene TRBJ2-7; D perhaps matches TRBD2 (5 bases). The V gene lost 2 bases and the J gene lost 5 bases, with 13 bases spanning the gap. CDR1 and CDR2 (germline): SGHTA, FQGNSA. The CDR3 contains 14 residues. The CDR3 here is CASSLKRENHEQYF. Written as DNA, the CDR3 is TGTGCCAGCAGCTTAAAGAGGGAAAATCACGAGCAGTACTTC.

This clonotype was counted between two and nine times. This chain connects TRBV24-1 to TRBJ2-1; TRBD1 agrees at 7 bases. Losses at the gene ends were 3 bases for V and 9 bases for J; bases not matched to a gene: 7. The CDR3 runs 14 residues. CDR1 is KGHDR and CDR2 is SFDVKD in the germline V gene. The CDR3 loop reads CATSDETGWGEQFF. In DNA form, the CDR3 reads TGTGCCACCAGTGATGAGACAGGGTGGGGTGAGCAGTTCTTC.

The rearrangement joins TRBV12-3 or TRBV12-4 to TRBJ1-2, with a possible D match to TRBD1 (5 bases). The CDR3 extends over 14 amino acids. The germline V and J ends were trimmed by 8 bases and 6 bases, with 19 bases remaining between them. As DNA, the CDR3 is TGTGCCAGCGTCACAGGCGGGCCCTCCCATGGCTACACCTTC. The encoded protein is CASVTGGPSHGYTF.

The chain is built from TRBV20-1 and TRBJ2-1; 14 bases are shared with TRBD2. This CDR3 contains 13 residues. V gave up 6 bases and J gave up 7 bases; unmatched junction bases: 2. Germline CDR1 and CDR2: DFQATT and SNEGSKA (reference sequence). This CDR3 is CSARTSGRNEQFF. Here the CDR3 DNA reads TGCAGTGCCCGGACTAGCGGGAGGAATGAGCAGTTCTTC.

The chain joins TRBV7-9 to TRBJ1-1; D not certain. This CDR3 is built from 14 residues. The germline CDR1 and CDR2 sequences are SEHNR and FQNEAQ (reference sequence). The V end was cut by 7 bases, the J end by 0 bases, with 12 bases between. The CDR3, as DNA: TGTGCCAGCACCTCCAGGATCCTGAACACTGAAGCTTTCTTT. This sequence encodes CASTSRILNTEAFF.

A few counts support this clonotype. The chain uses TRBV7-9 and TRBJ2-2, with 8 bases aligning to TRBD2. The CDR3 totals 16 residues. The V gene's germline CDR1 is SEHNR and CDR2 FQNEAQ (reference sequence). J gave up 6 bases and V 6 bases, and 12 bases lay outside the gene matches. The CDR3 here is CASRPKRRLASGELFF. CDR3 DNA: TGTGCCAGCAGACCTAAACGACGACTAGCGTCCGGGGAGCTGTTTTTT.